The 5 T cell receptor beta chains below were found in one sample sequenced in a study of T cells after yellow fever vaccination. TCRdb re-derived calls from the 5' RACE reads in MiXCR, one entry per CDR3 protein. The sample includes approximately 69,000 distinct CDR3 sequences, approximately 5% of them seen just once. This material consisted of CD4+ T cells sorted from PBMCs, taken around 14 days after the first yellow fever vaccination. The receptors were sampled from a man aged 18 to 35 who received the YFV17D yellow fever vaccine.

This clonotype was observed at least ten times. The gene calls are TRBV3-1 and TRBJ2-1; possibly TRBD1 or TRBD2 for D (5 bases each). Trimming removed 4 bases from V and 0 bases from J, with 16 bases in between. This CDR3 has 17 residues. Germline V gene data show CDR1 as LGHDT and CDR2 as YNNKEL (reference sequence). DNA of the CDR3: TGTGCCAGCAGCCTCCTCGGGGCCTCCGGCTCCTACAATGAGCAGTTCTTC. Translation: CASSLLGASGSYNEQFF.

This clonotype appeared many times. The V and J genes are TRBV5-1 and TRBJ1-1; weak D call: TRBD1 (5 bases). V was cut by 0 bases and J by 5 bases, with 14 bases left in between. The CDR3 is 15 amino acids. The germline CDR1 and CDR2 sequences are SGHRS and YFSETQ. The CDR3 protein is CASSLAKGRGTEAFF. For the CDR3, the DNA is TGCGCCAGCAGCTTGGCCAAGGGGCGCGGGACTGAAGCTTTCTTT.

The CDR3 sequence is CSDAQGKEGEQYF. CDR3 DNA sequence: TGCAGCGATGCGCAGGGTAAAGAAGGCGAGCAGTACTTC. The rearrangement links TRBV29-1 to TRBJ2-7; maybe TRBD1 (5 bases). The germline CDR1 and CDR2 sequences are SQVTM and ANQGSEA. CDR3 size: 13 residues. V was trimmed by 7 bases and J by 6 bases, leaving 19 bases between them.

This clonotype has a count of ten or more. The chain has TRBV11-2 and TRBJ2-2; 9 positions match TRBD1. The CDR3 runs 17 residues. Germline V CDR1 and CDR2: SGHAT, FQNNGV. J was trimmed by 4 bases and V by 3 bases; bases with no gene match: 9. CDR3 protein: CASSFLPGQGSTGELFF. DNA for the CDR3: TGTGCCAGCAGCTTCCTACCCGGACAGGGGAGCACCGGGGAGCTGTTTTTT.

Concerning this clonotype: A much bigger clone sits one base away, suggesting this may be a read error. This chain connects TRBV4-1 to TRBJ2-1; D is unresolved. CDR3 size: 15 residues. Germline V gives CDR1 MGHRA, CDR2 YSYEKL. The CDR3 protein is CASSQGLLGTNEQLF. The DNA for the CDR3 is TGCGCCAGCAGCCAAGGGCTCCTCGGTACGAATGAGCAGCTCTTC.